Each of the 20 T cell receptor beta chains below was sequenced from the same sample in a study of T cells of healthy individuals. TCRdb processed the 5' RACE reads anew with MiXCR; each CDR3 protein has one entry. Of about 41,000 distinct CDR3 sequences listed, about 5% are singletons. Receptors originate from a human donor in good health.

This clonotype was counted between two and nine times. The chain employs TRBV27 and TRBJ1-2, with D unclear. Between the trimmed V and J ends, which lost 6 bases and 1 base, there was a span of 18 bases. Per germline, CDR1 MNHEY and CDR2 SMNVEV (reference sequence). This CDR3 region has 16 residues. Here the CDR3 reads CASSPSLGPYNYGYTF. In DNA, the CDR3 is TGTGCCAGCAGCCCCAGCTTGGGTCCTTATAACTATGGCTACACCTTC.

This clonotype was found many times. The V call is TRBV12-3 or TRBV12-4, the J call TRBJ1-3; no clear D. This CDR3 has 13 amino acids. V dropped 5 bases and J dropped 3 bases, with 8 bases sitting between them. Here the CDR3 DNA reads TGTGCCAGCAGTCTCGTGAATGGAAACACCATATATTTT. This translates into CASSLVNGNTIYF.

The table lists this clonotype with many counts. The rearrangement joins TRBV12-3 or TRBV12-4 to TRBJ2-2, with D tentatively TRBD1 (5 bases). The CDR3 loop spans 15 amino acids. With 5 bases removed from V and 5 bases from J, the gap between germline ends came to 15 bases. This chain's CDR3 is CASSGAGFGTGELFF. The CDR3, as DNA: TGTGCCAGCAGTGGGGCAGGGTTCGGAACCGGGGAGCTGTTTTTT.

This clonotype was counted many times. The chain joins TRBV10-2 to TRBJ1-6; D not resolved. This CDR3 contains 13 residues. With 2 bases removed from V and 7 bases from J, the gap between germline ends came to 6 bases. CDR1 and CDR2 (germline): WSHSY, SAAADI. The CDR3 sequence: CASSEAANSPLHF. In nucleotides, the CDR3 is TGCGCCAGCAGTGAGGCAGCCAATTCACCCCTCCACTTT.

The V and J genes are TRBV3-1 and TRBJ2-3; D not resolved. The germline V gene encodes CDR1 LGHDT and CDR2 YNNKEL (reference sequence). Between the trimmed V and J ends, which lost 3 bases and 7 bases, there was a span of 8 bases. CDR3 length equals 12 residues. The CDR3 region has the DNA TGTGCCAGCAGCCATGGGGTAAATACGCAGTATTTT. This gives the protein CASSHGVNTQYF.

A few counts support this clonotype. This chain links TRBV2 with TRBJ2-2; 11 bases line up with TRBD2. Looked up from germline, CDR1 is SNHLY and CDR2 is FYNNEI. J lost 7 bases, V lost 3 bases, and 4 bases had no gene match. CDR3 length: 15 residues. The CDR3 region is CASSDSGGAIGELFF. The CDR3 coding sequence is TGTGCCAGCAGTGATAGCGGGGGGGCGATCGGGGAGCTGTTTTTT.

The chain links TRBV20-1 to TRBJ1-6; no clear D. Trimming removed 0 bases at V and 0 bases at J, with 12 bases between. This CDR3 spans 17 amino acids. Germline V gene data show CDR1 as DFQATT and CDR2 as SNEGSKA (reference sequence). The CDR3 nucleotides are TGCAGTGCTAGAGATCGCTTCAGAAGCTCCTATAATTCACCCCTCCACTTT. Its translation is CSARDRFRSSYNSPLHF.

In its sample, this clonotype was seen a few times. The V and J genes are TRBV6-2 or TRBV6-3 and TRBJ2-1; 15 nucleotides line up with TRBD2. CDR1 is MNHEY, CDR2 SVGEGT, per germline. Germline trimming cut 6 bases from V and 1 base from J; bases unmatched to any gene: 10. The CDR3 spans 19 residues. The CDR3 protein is CASSPGLAGGTGSYNEQFF. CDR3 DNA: TGTGCCAGCAGCCCCGGACTAGCGGGAGGGACTGGGTCCTACAATGAGCAGTTCTTC.

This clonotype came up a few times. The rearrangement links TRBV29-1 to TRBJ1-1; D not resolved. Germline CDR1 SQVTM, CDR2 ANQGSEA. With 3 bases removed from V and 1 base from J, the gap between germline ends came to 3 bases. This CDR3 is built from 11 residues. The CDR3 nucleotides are TGCAGCGTTGACAAGAACACTGAAGCTTTCTTT. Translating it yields CSVDKNTEAFF.

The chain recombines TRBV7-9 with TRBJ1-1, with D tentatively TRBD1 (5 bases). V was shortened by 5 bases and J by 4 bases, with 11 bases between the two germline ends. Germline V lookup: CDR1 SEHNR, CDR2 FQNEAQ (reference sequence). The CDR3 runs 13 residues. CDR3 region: CASSLDSLTEAFF. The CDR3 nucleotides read TGTGCCAGCAGCCTAGACAGCCTCACTGAAGCTTTCTTT.

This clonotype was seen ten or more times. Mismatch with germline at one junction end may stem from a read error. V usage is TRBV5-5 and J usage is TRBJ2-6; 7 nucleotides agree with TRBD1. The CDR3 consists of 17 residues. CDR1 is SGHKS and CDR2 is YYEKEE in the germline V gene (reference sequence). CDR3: CASTLGQHPSGANVLTF. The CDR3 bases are TGTGCCAGCACCTTGGGACAGCACCCCTCTGGGGCCAACGTCCTGACTTTC.

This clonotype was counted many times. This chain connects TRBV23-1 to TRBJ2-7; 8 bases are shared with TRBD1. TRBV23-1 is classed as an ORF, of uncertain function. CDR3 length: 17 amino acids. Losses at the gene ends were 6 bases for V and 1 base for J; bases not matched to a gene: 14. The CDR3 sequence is CASSHLLGQVISYEQYF. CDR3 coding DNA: TGCGCCAGCAGCCACCTTTTGGGACAGGTTATTTCCTACGAGCAGTACTTC.

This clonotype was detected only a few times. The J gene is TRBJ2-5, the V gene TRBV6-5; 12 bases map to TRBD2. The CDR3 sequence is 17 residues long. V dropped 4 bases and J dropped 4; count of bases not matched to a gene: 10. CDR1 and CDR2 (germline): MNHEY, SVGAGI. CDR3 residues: CASSLLAGGAGRETQYF. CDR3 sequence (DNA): TGTGCCAGCAGTTTACTAGCGGGAGGCGCGGGAAGAGAGACCCAGTACTTC.

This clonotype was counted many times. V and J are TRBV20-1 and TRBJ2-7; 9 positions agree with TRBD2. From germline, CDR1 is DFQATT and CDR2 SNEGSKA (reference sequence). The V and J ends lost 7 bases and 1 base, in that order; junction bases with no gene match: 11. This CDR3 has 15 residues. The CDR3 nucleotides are TGCAGTGGATCTAGCGGGACCAGACCTTCCTACGAGCAGTACTTC. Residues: CSGSSGTRPSYEQYF.

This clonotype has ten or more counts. As DNA, the CDR3 is TGTGCCAGCAGCTTGGGAGCGGTGGCTCAGGAAGATACGCAGTATTTT. This encodes CASSLGAVAQEDTQYF. V and J are TRBV5-4 and TRBJ2-3; D is perhaps TRBD2 (5 bases). CDR1 is SGHNT and CDR2 is YYREEE in the germline V gene (reference sequence). V gave up 0 bases and J gave up 5 bases, with 16 bases separating them. CDR3 length: 16 amino acids. Based on the CDR3 plus reference TRBV5-4 and TRBJ2-3, the full variable domain is ETGVTQSPTHLIKTRGQQVTLRCSSQSGHNTVSWYQQALGQGPQFIFQYYREEENGRGNFPPRFSGLQFPNYSSELNVNALELDDSALYLCASSLGAVAQEDTQYFGPGTRLTVL.

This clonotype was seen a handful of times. The CDR3: CASSPTGIGNTIYF. CDR3 coding DNA: TGTGCCAGCAGTCCTACAGGGATCGGAAACACCATATATTTT. V and J are TRBV7-2 and TRBJ1-3, with D tentatively TRBD1 (6 bases). CDR1 is SGHTA and CDR2 is FQGNSA in the germline V gene. Trimming stripped 6 bases from V and 4 bases from J, with 13 bases between. The CDR3 is 14 residues long.

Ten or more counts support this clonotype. This CDR3 reads CSAPAPGTGHYEQYF. The CDR3 DNA reads TGCAGTGCTCCAGCACCGGGGACAGGGCACTACGAGCAGTACTTC. The chain carries TRBV20-1 and TRBJ2-7, with 9 bases fitting TRBD1. The CDR3 sequence is 15 residues long. The germline CDR1 and CDR2 sequences are DFQATT and SNEGSKA (reference sequence). V lost 5 bases, J lost 3 bases, and 11 bases stayed unmatched.

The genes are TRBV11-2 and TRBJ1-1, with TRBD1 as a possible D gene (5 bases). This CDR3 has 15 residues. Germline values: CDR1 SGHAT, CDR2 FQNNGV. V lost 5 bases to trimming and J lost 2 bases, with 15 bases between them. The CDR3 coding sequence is TGTGCCAGCAGCCCCACCGACAGCTACAACACTGAAGCTTTCTTT. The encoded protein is CASSPTDSYNTEAFF.

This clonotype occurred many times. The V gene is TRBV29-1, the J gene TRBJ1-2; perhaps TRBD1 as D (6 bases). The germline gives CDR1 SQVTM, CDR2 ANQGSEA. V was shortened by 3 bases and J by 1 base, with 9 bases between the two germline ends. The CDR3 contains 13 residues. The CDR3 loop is CSVEDSLNYGYTF. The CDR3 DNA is TGCAGCGTTGAGGACAGTCTTAACTATGGCTACACCTTC.

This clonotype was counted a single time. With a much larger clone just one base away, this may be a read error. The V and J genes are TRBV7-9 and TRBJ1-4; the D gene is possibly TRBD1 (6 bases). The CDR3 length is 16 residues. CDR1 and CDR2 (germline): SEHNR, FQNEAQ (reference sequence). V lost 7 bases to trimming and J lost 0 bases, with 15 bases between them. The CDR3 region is CASNPTGHTTNEKLFF. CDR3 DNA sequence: TGTGCCAGCAACCCTACAGGGCATACAACTAATGAAAAACTGTTTTTT.